The next 30 T cell receptor beta chains were all read from a single sample in a study of T cells expressing NK-cell markers. TCRdb reprocessed the 5' RACE reads, with one entry per CDR3 protein and no DNA. This table lists 500,000 to 700,000 distinct CDR3 sequences. The sample consisted of blood T cells: a sorted CD56 or NKG2C T cell subset, CD4+ or CD8+ T cells, or bulk PBMC T cells (not recorded which). These receptors were collected from a man aged 18 to 30 in good health.

The chain combines TRBV11-1 with TRBJ2-1. The CDR3 has 13 amino acids. Germline-derived CDR1 and CDR2 are SGHAT and FQDESV (reference sequence). CDR3: CASSLAHWGEQFF.

The rearrangement joins TRBV3-1 to TRBJ1-1; TCRdb outputs TRBD1, but without DNA this stays unchecked. CDR3 length: 11 residues. Per the germline V gene, CDR1 is LGHDT and CDR2 is YNNKEL (reference sequence). CDR3 sequence: CASSHRGPAFF.

V usage is TRBV5-6 and J usage is TRBJ2-7. This CDR3 contains 13 residues. Germline lookup yields CDR1 SGHDT and CDR2 YYEEEE. CDR3 loop: CASSLGHYYEQYF.

The V and J genes are TRBV28 and TRBJ1-2; checking the TCRdb D call of TRBD1 is not possible without DNA. The CDR3 sequence is 13 residues long. Germline V gene sequence: CDR1 MDHEN, CDR2 SYDVKM. The CDR3 spells CASSVPPDYGYTF.

The chain links TRBV18 to TRBJ2-1. The CDR3 sequence is 12 residues long. Germline CDR1 KGHSH, CDR2 LQKENI. The CDR3 protein is CASSPLPSKGFF. The full variable domain, in which reference TRBV18 and TRBJ2-1 provide the parts outside the CDR3, is NAGVMQNPRHLVRRRGQEARLRCSPMKGHSHVYWYRQLPEEGLKFMVYLQKENIIDESGMPKERFSAEFPKEGPSILRIQQVVRGDSAAYFCASSPLPSKGFFGPGTRLTVL.

CDR3 loop: CASTLGTSGTYNEQFF. This chain uses TRBV6-1 with TRBJ2-1; TCRdb picks TRBD2, but there is no DNA to check that call. Germline CDR1 reads MNHNS; CDR2 reads SASEGT. The CDR3 extends over 16 amino acids.

The chain employs TRBV20-1 and TRBJ2-3; absent DNA, TCRdb's TRBD2 call cannot be checked. CDR1 is DFQATT, CDR2 SNEGSKA, per germline (reference sequence). The CDR3 has 14 amino acids. The CDR3 spells CSAGSGRESDTQYF.

This rearrangement joins TRBV20-1 to TRBJ2-1. The CDR3 sequence is 15 residues long. The germline V gene has CDR1 DFQATT and CDR2 SNEGSKA (reference sequence). The CDR3 loop reads CSARGRDWRGNEQFF.

This chain links TRBV14 with TRBJ2-1; with no DNA, the TCRdb D assignment of TRBD1 cannot be verified. The CDR3 runs to 16 residues. The germline CDR1 and CDR2 sequences are SGHDN and FVKESK. Here the CDR3 reads CASTGTGTLQGNEQFF.

The rearrangement joins TRBV28 to TRBJ1-2. From germline, CDR1 is MDHEN and CDR2 SYDVKM. The CDR3 extends over 11 amino acids. This CDR3 reads CASSRQLRSTF.

The chain combines TRBV29-1 with TRBJ2-6; TCRdb gives TRBD2 as the D gene, but with no DNA this cannot be confirmed. The CDR3 sequence is 16 residues long. Germline CDR1 SQVTM, CDR2 ANQGSEA. The CDR3: CSVGGTSGSGANVLTF.

This rearrangement joins TRBV14 to TRBJ1-2; TCRdb returns TRBD1, unconfirmable since there is no DNA. Germline-derived CDR1 and CDR2 are SGHDN and FVKESK. This CDR3 is built from 14 residues. The CDR3 loop reads CASSQAGMFVGYTF.

This chain joins TRBV5-1 and TRBJ2-1; TCRdb indicates TRBD2, and absent DNA this call remains unverified. The CDR3 contains 17 residues. In germline, CDR1 is SGHRS, CDR2 YFSETQ. The CDR3 sequence: CASSFQGPGSRNNEQFF.

The V call is TRBV4-1, the J call TRBJ2-2. CDR3 length equals 18 residues. CDR1 is MGHRA, CDR2 YSYEKL, per germline. The CDR3 spells CASSQDRPETLNTGELFF.

This chain joins TRBV7-6 and TRBJ1-2; TCRdb's D call, TRBD1, is unchecked because there is no DNA. The CDR3 is 12 residues long. Germline assignment: CDR1 SGHVS and CDR2 FNYEAQ. CDR3: CASSAYREGYTF.

This chain connects TRBV5-1 to TRBJ1-1; TCRdb lists TRBD1, though no DNA is available to test this call. This CDR3 contains 16 residues. Germline CDR1 SGHRS, CDR2 YFSETQ. The CDR3 sequence: CASRDKKGVMNTEAFF.

V is TRBV11-2 and J is TRBJ2-7; the TCRdb call, TRBD1, lacks DNA for checking. The germline gives CDR1 SGHAT, CDR2 FQNNGV. The CDR3 is 18 residues long. CDR3 in amino acids: CASSRRGQTARGTYEQYF.

The CDR3 protein is CASTHLPGTGYNEQFF. This chain uses TRBV12-3 or TRBV12-4 with TRBJ2-1; TCRdb proposes TRBD1, but this gene call is untestable without DNA. The CDR3 contains 16 residues.

The J gene is TRBJ2-7, the V gene TRBV28; the TRBD1 assignment by TCRdb is unverifiable without DNA. The CDR3 contains 14 residues. Germline V lookup: CDR1 MDHEN, CDR2 SYDVKM. The CDR3 loop reads CASTGQRSSYEQYF.

The chain's CDR3 is CASSQDWGSAGANVLTF. This chain joins TRBV4-3 and TRBJ2-6; TCRdb's assignment of TRBD1 cannot be checked, as there is no DNA. CDR3 length: 17 residues. Germline assignment: CDR1 LGHNA and CDR2 YSLEER.

The V and J genes are TRBV7-3 and TRBJ2-7; TCRdb calls TRBD1, which cannot be checked without DNA. Germline loops: CDR1 SGHTA, CDR2 FQGTGA. The length of the CDR3 is 13 residues. CDR3 sequence reads: CASSQSPLDEQYF.

The chain uses TRBV7-8 and TRBJ2-5; TCRdb reports TRBD1, a call that lacks DNA to check it against. CDR1 and CDR2 from the germline V gene are SGHVS and FQNEAQ. This CDR3 is 14 amino acids long. CDR3 sequence reads: CASRPFGGFETQYF.

The chain has TRBV5-1 and TRBJ2-3; TCRdb names TRBD2, which stays unverified in the absence of DNA. The germline V gene encodes CDR1 SGHRS and CDR2 YFSETQ. The CDR3 is 15 residues long. The CDR3 here is CASSGGLLSTDTQYF.

The chain couples TRBV2 to TRBJ2-5; the D call from TCRdb, TRBD1, cannot be confirmed without DNA. This CDR3 region has 14 residues. Germline V lookup: CDR1 SNHLY, CDR2 FYNNEI. CDR3 in amino acids: CASSVGGQKETQYF.

This sequence joins TRBV20-1 and TRBJ2-4. CDR3 size: 16 residues. Germline values: CDR1 DFQATT, CDR2 SNEGSKA (reference sequence). Here the CDR3 reads CSARRRRDPERNIQYF.

The V gene is TRBV5-1, the J gene TRBJ2-1; absent DNA, TCRdb's TRBD2 call cannot be checked. CDR1 and CDR2 (germline): SGHRS, YFSETQ. The CDR3 is made up of 16 amino acids. The CDR3: CASSLISGFEGNEQFF.

The CDR3 loop reads CSVVSAIQETQYF. The chain is built from TRBV29-1 and TRBJ2-5. There are 13 residues in the CDR3. The V gene's germline CDR1 is SQVTM and CDR2 ANQGSEA.

This sequence joins TRBV5-5 and TRBJ2-1. The CDR3 sequence is 12 residues long. Germline V gene lookup returns CDR1 SGHKS and CDR2 YYEKEE (reference sequence). The CDR3 loop is CASSLESNEQFF.

The chain couples TRBV9 to TRBJ2-1; TCRdb's D gene call, TRBD2, goes unchecked for lack of DNA. The germline CDR1 and CDR2 sequences are SGDLS and YYNGEE. The CDR3 loop spans 16 amino acids. CDR3 protein: CASSVVPAGGYNEQFF.

V gene TRBV29-1 combines with J gene TRBJ1-1. Germline assignment: CDR1 SQVTM and CDR2 ANQGSEA. This CDR3 is built from 11 residues. CDR3 region: CSVGLGTEAFF.